This paragraph covers one T cell receptor (beta chain) sequence. This record belongs to a study of blood T cell repertoires in COVID-19. Study information: PBMCs, B-cell-depleted T cells, or T cells were the source of the cDNA or gDNA that made up the material.

Source study methods: Quantification of nucleated cells was approximated via reference gene primer amplification. Only in-frame clones appear in the TCRdb table, and some are missing; sequencing was by immunoSEQ multiplex PCR. That table supplies the V and J calls and clone size; D and trimming were determined from the DNA. This sample carries 200,000 to 250,000 clones, nearly 90% of them seen once, and the ten largest clones take roughly 3.1%. Sequencing was performed on peripheral blood. This clonotype originated in a young man with active or convalescent COVID-19.

The CDR3 DNA follows: TGTGCCGGACAAGGAGGGACTAGCGATGCCTACGAGCAGTACTTC. Translation: CAGQGGTSDAYEQYF. This rearrangement joins TRBV30 to TRBJ2-7, with TRBD2 identical over 10 bases. V shed 8 bases and J 2 bases; nucleotides not matched to a gene: 12. The CDR3 consists of 15 residues. Germline-derived CDR1 and CDR2 are GTSNPN and SVGIG (reference sequence).